The following is a TCR beta chain sequence with its context. Its matching antigen is unknown. The record originates from a study of follicular helper T cells after annual influenza vaccination. Findings and limits, study-wide: Recurrent ICOS+CD38+ cTfh clonotypes included tetramer and AIM influenza-specific ones. Undersampling of larger non-cTfh compartments could not be excluded.

Time point given: 2015-2016 season, pre-vaccination. Profiling relied on immunoSEQ multiplex PCR, and the TCRdb table lists in-frame clones only, not all of them. The data show fewer than 15,000 clones, about four fifths seen once. The sequence was collected from an adult who received the influenza vaccine. Sample: CXCR5- memory CD4+ T cells sorted from blood, taken on the day of influenza vaccination.

The CDR3 sequence: CASSLGSGTGYEKLFF. In DNA, the CDR3 is TGTGCCAGCAGCTTAGGGTCCGGGACAGGGTATGAAAAACTGTTTTTT. The chain employs TRBV7-8 and TRBJ1-4; 9 bases line up with TRBD1. J lost 6 bases, V lost 1 base, and 6 bases had no gene match. The CDR3 has 16 residues. Per germline, CDR1 SGHVS and CDR2 FQNEAQ.